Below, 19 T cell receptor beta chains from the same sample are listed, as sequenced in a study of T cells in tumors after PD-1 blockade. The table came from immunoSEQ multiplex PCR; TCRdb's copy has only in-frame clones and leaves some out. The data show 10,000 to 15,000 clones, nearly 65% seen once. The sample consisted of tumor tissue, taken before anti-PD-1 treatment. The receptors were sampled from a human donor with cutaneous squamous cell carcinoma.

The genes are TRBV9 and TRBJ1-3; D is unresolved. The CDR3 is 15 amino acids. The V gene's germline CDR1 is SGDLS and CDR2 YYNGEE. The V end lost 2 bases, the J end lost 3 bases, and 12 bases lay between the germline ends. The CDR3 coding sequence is TGTGCCAGCAGCGTGACGTGGACCGTTGGAAACACCATATATTTT. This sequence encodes CASSVTWTVGNTIYF.

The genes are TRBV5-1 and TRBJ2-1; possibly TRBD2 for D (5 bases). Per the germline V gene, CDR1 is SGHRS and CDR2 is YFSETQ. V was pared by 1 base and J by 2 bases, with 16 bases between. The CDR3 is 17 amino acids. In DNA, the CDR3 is TGCGCCAGCAGCTTGATCCCCCCAGCGGAGACCTACAATGAGCAGTTCTTC. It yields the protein CASSLIPPAETYNEQFF. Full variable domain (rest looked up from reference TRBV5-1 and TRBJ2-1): KAGVTQTPRYLIKTRGQQVTLSCSPISGHRSVSWYQQTPGQGLQFLFEYFSETQRNKGNFPGRFSGRQFSNSRSEMNVSTLELGDSALYLCASSLIPPAETYNEQFFGPGTRLTVL.

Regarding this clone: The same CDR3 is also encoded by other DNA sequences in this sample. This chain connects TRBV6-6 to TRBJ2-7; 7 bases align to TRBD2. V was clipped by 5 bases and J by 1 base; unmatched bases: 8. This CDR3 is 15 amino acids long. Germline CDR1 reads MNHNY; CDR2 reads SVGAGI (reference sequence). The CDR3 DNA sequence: TGTGCCAGCAGTGACCCCACCGGGGGGTCCTACGAGCAGTACTTC. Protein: CASSDPTGGSYEQYF.

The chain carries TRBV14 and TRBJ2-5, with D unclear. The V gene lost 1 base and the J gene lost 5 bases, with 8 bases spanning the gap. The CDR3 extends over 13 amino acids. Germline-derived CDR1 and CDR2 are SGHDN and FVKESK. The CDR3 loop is CASSQGVVETQYF. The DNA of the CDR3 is TGTGCCAGCAGCCAAGGCGTAGTTGAGACCCAGTACTTC.

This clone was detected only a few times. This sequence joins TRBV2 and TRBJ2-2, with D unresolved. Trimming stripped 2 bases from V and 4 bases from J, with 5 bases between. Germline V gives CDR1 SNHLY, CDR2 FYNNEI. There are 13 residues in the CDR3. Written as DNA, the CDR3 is TGTGCCAGCAGTGAACGACTCACCGGGGAGCTGTTTTTT. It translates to CASSERLTGELFF.

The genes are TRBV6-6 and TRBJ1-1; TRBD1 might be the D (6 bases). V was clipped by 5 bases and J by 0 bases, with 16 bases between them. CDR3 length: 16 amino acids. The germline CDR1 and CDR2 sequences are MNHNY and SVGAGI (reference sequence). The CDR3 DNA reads TGTGCCAGCAGTGGACACAGGGCGCTCATGAACACTGAAGCTTTCTTT. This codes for CASSGHRALMNTEAFF.

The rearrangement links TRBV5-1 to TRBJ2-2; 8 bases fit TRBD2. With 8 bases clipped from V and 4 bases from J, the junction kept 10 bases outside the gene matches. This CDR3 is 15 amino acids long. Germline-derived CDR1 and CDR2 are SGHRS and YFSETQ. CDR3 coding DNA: TGCGCCAGTTTGGACGGAGCGGGAGTCACCGGGGAGCTGTTTTTT. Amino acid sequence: CASLDGAGVTGELFF.

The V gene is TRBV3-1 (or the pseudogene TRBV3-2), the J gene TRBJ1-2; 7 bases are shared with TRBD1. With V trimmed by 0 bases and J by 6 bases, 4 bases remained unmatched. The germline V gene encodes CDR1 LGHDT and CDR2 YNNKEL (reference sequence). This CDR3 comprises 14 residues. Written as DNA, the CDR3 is TGTGCCAGCAGCCAAGATGACAGGGACCATGGCTACACCTTC. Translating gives CASSQDDRDHGYTF.

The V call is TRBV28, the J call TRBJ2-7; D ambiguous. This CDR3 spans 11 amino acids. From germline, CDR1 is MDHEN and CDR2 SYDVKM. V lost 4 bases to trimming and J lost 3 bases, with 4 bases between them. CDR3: CASSSRYEQYF. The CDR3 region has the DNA TGTGCCAGCAGTTCCCGCTACGAGCAGTACTTC.

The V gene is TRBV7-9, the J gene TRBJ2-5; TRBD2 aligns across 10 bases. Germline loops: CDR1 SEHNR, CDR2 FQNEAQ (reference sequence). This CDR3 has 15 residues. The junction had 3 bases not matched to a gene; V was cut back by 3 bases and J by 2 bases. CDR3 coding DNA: TGTGCCAGCAGCTTGGGACTAGCGCCACAAGAGACCCAGTACTTC. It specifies CASSLGLAPQETQYF.

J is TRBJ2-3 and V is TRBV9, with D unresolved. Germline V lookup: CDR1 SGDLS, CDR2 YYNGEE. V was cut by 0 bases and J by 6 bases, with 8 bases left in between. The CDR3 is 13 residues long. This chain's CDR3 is CASSVGVADTQYF. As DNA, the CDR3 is TGTGCCAGCAGCGTAGGAGTAGCCGATACGCAGTATTTT.

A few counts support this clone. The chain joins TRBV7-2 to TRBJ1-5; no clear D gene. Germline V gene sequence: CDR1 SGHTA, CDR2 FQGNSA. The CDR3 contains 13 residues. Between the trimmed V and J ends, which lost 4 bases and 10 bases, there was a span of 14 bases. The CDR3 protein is CASSSQNAGPQHF. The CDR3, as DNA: TGTGCCAGCAGCTCACAAAACGCTGGCCCCCAGCATTTT.

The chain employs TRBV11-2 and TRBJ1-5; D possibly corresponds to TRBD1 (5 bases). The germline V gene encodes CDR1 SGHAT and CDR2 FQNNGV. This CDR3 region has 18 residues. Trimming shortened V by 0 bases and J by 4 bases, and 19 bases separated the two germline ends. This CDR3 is CASSLDSLSGTQNQPQHF. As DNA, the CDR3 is TGTGCCAGCAGCTTAGATTCTCTCTCCGGGACGCAAAATCAGCCCCAGCATTTT.

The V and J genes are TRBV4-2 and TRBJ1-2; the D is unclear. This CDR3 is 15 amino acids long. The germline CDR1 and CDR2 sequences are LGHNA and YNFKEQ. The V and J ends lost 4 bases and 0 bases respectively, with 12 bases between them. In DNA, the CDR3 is TGTGCCAGCAGCCTAGGGCAGGCGGCTAACTATGGCTACACCTTC. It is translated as CASSLGQAANYGYTF.

CDR3 region: CASSFPRRGNTGELFF. CDR3 DNA sequence: TGCGCCAGCAGCTTCCCCAGGAGGGGGAACACCGGGGAGCTGTTTTTT. V and J are TRBV4-1 and TRBJ2-2; D possibly corresponds to TRBD2 (6 bases). The CDR3 sequence is 16 residues long. Deletions cut 5 bases from V and 1 base from J, with 14 bases between. The V gene's germline CDR1 is MGHRA and CDR2 YSYEKL.

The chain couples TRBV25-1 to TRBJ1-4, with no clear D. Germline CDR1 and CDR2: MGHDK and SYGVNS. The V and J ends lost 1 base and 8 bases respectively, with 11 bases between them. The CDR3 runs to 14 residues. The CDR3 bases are TGTGCCAGCAGTGAATCGTTAGGCAGAGAAAAACTGTTTTTT. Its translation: CASSESLGREKLFF.

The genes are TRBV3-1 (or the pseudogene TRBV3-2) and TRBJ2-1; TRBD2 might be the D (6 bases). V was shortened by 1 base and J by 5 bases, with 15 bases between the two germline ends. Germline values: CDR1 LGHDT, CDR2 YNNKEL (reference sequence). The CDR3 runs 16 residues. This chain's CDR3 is CASSQGGVKINNEQFF. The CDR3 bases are TGTGCCAGCAGCCAAGGGGGGGTAAAGATAAACAATGAGCAGTTCTTC.

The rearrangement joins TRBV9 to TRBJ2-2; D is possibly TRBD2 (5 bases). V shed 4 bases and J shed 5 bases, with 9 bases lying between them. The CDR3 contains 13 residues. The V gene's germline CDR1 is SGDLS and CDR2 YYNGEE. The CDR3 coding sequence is TGTGCCAGCAGCAAAGAGGGAACCGGGGAGCTGTTTTTT. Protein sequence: CASSKEGTGELFF. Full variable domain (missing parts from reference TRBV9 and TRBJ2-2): DSGVTQTPKHLITATGQRVTLRCSPRSGDLSVYWYQQSLDQGLQFLIQYYNGEERAKGNILERFSAQQFPDLHSELNLSSLELGDSALYFCASSKEGTGELFFGEGSRLTVL.

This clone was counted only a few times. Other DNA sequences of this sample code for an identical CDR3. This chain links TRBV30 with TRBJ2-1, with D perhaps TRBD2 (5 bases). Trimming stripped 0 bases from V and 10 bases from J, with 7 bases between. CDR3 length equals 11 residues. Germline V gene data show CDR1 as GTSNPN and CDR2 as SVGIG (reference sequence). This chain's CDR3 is CAWSVRGEQFF. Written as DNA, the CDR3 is TGTGCCTGGAGTGTACGCGGGGAGCAGTTCTTC.